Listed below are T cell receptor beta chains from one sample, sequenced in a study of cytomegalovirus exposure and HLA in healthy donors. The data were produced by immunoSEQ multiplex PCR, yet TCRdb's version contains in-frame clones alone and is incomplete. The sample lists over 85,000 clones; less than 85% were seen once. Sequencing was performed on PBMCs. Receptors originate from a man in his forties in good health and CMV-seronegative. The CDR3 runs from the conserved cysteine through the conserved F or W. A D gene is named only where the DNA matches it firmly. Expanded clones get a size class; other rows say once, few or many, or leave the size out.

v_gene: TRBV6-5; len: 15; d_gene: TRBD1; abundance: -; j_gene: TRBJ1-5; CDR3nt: TGTGCCAGCAGCAGGGACAGGGGGAAGGATCAGCCCCAGCATTTT; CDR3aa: CASSRDRGKDQPQHF
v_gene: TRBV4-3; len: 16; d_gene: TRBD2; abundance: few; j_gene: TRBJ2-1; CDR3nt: TGCGCCAGCAGCCAAGACCGAGCGGGGGTTAACAATGAGCAGTTCTTC; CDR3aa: CASSQDRAGVNNEQFF
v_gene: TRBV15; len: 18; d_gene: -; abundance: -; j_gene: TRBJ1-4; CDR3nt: TGTGCCACCAGCAGGTTGACCACAGGGCTCGGAACTAATGAAAAACTGTTTTTT; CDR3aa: CATSRLTTGLGTNEKLFF
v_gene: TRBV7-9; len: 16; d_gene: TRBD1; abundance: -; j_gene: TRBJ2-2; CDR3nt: TGTGCCAGCAGCGAACGACAGGGGGCGCAGAGCGGGGAGCTGTTTTTT; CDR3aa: CASSERQGAQSGELFF
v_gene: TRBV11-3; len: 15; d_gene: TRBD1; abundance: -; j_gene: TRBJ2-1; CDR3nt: TGTGCCAGCAGCTTATCCGGGACAGGGGCTAATGAGCAGTTCTTC; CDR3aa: CASSLSGTGANEQFF
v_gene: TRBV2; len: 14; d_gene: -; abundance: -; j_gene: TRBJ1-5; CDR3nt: TGTGCCAGCTCGGCTCAGGGAACTTATCAGCCCCAGCATTTT; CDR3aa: CASSAQGTYQPQHF
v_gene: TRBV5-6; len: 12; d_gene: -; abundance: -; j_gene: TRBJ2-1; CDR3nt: TGTGCCAGCAGCAAACTAGTTAATGAGCAGTTCTTC; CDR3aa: CASSKLVNEQFF
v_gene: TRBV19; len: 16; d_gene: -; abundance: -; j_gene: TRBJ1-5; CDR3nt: TGTGCCAGTAGTATCAGGGGCGAGTATAATGATCAGCCCCAGCATTTT; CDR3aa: CASSIRGEYNDQPQHF
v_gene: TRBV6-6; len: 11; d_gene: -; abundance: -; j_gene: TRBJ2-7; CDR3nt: TGTGCCAGCAGTGGGCACTACGAGCAGTACTTC; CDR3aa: CASSGHYEQYF
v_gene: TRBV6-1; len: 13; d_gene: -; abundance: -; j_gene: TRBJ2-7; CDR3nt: TGTGCCAGCAGGCGGGTTGTAGAGGACGAGCAGTACTTC; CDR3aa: CASRRVVEDEQYF
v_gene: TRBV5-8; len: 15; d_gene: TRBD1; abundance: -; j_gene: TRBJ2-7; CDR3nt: TGTGCCAGCAGCGTTATACAGGGGTACTCCTACGAGCAGTACTTC; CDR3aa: CASSVIQGYSYEQYF
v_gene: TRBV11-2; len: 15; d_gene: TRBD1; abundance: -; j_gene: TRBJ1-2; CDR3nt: TGTGCCAGCAGCTTAGTGGCAGGGGGAGGTCATGGCTACACCTTC; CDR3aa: CASSLVAGGGHGYTF
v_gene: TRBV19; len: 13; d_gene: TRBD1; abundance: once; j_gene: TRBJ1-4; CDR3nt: TGTGCCAGTAGTCGCGGACAGGGGGAAAAACTGTTTTTT; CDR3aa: CASSRGQGEKLFF
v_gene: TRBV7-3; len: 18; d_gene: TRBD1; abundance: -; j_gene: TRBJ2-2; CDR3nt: TGTGCCAGCAGCTTAATGCCCCCCGGGACAGCGAACACCGGGGAGCTGTTTTTT; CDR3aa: CASSLMPPGTANTGELFF